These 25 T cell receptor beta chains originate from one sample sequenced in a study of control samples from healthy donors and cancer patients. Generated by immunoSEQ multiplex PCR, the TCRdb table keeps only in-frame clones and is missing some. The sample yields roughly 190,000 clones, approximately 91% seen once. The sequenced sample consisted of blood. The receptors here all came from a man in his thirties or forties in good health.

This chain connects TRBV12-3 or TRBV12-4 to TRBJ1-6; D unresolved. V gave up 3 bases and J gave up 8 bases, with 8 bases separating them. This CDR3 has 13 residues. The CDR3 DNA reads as TGTGCCAGCAGTTTGAGAAGGGATTCACCCCTCCACTTT. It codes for CASSLRRDSPLHF.

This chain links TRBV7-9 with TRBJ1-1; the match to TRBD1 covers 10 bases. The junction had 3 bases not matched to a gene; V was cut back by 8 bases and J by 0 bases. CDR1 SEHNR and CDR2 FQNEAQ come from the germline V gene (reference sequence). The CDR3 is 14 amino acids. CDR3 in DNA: TGTGCCAGCTCGACAGGGGGCATGAACACTGAAGCTTTCTTT. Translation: CASSTGGMNTEAFF.

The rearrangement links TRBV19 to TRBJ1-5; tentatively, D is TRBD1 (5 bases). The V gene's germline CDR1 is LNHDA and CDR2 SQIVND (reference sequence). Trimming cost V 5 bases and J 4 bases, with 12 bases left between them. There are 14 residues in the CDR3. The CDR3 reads CASSWQGGNQPQHF. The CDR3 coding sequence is TGTGCCAGTAGTTGGCAGGGAGGAAATCAGCCCCAGCATTTT.

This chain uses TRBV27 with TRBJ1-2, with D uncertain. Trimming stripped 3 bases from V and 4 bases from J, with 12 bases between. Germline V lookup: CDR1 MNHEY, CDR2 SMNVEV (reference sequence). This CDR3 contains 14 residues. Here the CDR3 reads CASSFVGVGYGYTF. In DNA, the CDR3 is TGTGCCAGCAGTTTTGTGGGAGTCGGCTATGGCTACACCTTC.

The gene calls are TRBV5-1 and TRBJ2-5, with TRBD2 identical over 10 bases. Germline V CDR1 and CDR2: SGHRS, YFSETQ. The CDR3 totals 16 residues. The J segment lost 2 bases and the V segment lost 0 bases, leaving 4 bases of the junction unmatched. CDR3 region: CASSLVLAGPQETQYF. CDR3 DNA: TGCGCCAGCAGCTTGGTACTAGCGGGGCCGCAAGAGACCCAGTACTTC.

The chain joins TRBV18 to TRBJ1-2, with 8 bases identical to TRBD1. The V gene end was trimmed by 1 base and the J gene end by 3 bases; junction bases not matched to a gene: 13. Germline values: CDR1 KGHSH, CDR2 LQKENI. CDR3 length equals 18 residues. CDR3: CASSPLRTGREKHYGYTF. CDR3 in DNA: TGTGCCAGCTCACCACTCCGGACAGGGAGGGAAAAACACTATGGCTACACCTTC.

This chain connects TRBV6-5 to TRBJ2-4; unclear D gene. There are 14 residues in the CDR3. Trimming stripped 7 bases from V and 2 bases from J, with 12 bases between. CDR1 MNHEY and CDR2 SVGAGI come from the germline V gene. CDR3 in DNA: TGTGCCAGCACCGAACGTTTTACCAAAAACATTCAGTACTTC. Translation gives CASTERFTKNIQYF.

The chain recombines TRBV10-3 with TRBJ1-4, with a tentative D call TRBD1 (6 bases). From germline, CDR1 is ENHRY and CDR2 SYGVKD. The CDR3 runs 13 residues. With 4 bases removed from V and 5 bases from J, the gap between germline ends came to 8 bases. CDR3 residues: CAISAGANEKLFF. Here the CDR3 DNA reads TGTGCCATCAGTGCGGGGGCGAATGAAAAACTGTTTTTT.

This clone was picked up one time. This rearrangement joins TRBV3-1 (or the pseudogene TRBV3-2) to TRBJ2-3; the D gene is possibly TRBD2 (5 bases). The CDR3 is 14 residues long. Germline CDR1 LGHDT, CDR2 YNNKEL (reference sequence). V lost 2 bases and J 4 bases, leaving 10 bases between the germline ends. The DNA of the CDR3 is TGTGCCAGCAGCCAATCGCCGGGGTCAGATACGCAGTATTTT. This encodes CASSQSPGSDTQYF.

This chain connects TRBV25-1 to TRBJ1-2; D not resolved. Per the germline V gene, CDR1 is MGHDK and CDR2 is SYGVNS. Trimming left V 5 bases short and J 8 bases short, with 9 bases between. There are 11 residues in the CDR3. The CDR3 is CASSLGGGYTF. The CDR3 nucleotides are TGTGCCAGCAGTTTGGGAGGAGGCTACACCTTC.

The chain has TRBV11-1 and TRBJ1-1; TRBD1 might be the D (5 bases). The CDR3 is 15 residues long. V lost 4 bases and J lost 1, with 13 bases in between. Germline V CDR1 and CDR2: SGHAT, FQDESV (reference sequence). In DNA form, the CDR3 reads TGTGCCAGCAGCTCATGGGACGGGAAGAACACTGAAGCTTTCTTT. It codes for CASSSWDGKNTEAFF.

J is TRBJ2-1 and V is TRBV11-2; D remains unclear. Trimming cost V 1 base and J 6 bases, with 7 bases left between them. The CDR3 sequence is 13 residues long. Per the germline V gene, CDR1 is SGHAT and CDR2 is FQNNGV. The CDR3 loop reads CASSLGASNEQFF. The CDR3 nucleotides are TGTGCCAGCAGCTTAGGAGCGTCCAATGAGCAGTTCTTC.

The CDR3 DNA is TGTGCCACCAGCATCCTGACTAGATACAATGAGCAGTTCTTC. Its protein product is CATSILTRYNEQFF. V and J are TRBV15 and TRBJ2-1, with D possibly matching TRBD2 (6 bases). There are 14 residues in the CDR3. V lost 4 bases to trimming and J lost 4 bases, with 11 bases between them. Germline V gene lookup returns CDR1 LNHNV and CDR2 YYDKDF (reference sequence).

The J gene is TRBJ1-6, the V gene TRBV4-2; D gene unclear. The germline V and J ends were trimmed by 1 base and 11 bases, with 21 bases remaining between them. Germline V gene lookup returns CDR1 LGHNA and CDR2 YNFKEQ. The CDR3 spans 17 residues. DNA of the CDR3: TGTGCCAGCAGCCAAGTGAGGATCGGGGAGAGTGATCCACCCCTCCACTTT. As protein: CASSQVRIGESDPPLHF.

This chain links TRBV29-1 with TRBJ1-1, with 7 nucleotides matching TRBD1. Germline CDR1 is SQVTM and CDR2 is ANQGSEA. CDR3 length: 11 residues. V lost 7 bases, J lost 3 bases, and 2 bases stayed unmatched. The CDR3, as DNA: TGCAGCGGACAGGGTTACACTGAAGCTTTCTTT. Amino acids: CSGQGYTEAFF.

The CDR3 coding sequence is TGTGCCAGCTCACCACTTAGGGGCGCTCAGGGCGAGCAGTACTTC. Translation: CASSPLRGAQGEQYF. The rearrangement links TRBV18 to TRBJ2-7; possibly TRBD1 for D (5 bases). The CDR3 runs to 15 residues. Trimming took off 1 base at V and 6 bases at J, with 16 bases between the two ends. The germline V gene encodes CDR1 KGHSH and CDR2 LQKENI.

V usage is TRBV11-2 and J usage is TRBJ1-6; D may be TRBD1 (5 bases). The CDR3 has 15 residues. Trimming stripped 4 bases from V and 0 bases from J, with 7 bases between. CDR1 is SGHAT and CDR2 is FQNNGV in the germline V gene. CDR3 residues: CASSYRSSYNSPLHF. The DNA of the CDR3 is TGTGCCAGCAGCTACAGGAGCTCCTATAATTCACCCCTCCACTTT. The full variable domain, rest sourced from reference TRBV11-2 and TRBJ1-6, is EAGVAQSPRYKIIEKRQSVAFWCNPISGHATLYWYQQILGQGPKLLIQFQNNGVVDDSQLPKDRFSAERLKGVDSTLKIQPAKLEDSAVYLCASSYRSSYNSPLHFGNGTRLTVT.

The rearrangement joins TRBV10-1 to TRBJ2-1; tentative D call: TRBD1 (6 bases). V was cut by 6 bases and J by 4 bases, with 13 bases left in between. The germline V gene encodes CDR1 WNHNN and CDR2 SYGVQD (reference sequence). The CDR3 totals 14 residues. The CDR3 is CASRGGPRYNEQFF. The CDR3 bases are TGCGCCAGCAGAGGGGGACCACGGTACAATGAGCAGTTCTTC.

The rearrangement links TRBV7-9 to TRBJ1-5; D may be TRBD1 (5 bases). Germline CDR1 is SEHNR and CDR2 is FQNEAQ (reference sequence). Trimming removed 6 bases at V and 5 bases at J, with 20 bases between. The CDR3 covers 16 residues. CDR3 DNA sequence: TGTGCCAGCAGTTCCTCCGGGACGGGCGACGATCAGCCCCAGCATTTT. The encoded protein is CASSSSGTGDDQPQHF.

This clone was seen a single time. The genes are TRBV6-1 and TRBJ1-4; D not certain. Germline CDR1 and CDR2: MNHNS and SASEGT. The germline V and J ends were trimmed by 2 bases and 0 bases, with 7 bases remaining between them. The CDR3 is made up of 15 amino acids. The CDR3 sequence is CASSEFYATNEKLFF. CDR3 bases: TGTGCCAGCAGTGAATTCTATGCAACTAATGAAAAACTGTTTTTT.

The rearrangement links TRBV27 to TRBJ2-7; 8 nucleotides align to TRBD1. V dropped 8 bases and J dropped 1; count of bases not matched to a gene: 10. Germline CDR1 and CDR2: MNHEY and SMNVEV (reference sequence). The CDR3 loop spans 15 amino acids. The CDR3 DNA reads TGTGCCAGCGGGACCCCCGGGACAGGTTCCTACGAGCAGTACTTC. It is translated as CASGTPGTGSYEQYF.

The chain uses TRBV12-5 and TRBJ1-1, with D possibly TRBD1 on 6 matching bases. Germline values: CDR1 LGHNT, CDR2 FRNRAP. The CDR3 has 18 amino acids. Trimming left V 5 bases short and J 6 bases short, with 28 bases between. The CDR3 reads CASGTNQGREKLFPEAFF. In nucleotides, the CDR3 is TGTGCTAGTGGTACCAATCAGGGGAGGGAAAAACTCTTCCCTGAAGCTTTCTTT.

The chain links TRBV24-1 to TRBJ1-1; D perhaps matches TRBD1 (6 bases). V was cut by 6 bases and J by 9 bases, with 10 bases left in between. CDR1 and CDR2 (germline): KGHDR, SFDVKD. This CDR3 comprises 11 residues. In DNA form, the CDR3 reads TGTGCCACCAGTTCGGGGGGGCAAGCTTTCTTT. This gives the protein CATSSGGQAFF.

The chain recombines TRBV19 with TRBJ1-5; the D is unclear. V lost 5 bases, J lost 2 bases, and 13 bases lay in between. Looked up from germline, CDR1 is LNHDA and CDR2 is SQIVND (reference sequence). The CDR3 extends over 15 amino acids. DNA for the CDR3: TGTGCCAGTAGTGTTGGACGGCAAGGCAATCAGCCCCAGCATTTT. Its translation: CASSVGRQGNQPQHF.

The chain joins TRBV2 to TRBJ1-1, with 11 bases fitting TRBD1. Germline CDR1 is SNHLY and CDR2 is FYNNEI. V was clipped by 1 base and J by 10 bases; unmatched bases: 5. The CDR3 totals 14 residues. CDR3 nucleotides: TGTGCCAGCAGTGAAGTGGTAGGGACAGGGGGAGCTTTCTTT. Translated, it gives CASSEVVGTGGAFF.